This entry lists 20 T cell receptor beta chains sequenced from one sample in a study of T cells in Graves' hyperthyroidism and ophthalmopathy (dated 2019 in TCRdb). Library prep was done by multiplex PCR. Instrument used: Illumina HiSeq 2000. TCR beta CDR3 regions were amplified from RNA transcripts. The TCR CDR3 was subjected to a first round of RT-PCR using the HTBI primer set and the Qiagen OneStep RT-PCR kit. In-frame beta chains were kept once TCRdb had trimmed the public reads at Q25 with fastp and called clones with MiXCR. Each entry merges the rows of one CDR3 protein and shows their most common DNA and genes. The sample table records about 840,000 distinct CDR3 sequences; 38% of these occur just once. Together, the top ten hold 7% to 10% of the sample. Sequenced input: blood. The receptors here all came from a man in his late teens or twenties with Graves' hyperthyroidism.

Of note for this clonotype: A much larger clone lies a single base off, so this may be a read error. Lacking the conserved final phenylalanine or tryptophan, this CDR3 likely reflects a read error. This CDR3 reads CASSGREETQYL. The DNA for the CDR3 is TGTGCCAGCAGTGGACGGGAAGAGACCCAGTACCTC. This chain uses TRBV2 with TRBJ2-5; no firm D call. CDR3 size: 12 residues. CDR1 and CDR2 (germline): SNHLY, FYNNEI. Trimming took off 4 bases at V and 3 bases at J, with 6 bases between the two ends.

The chain is built from TRBV15 and TRBJ1-5; 7 bases map to TRBD1. The CDR3 loop spans 15 amino acids. Trimming cost V 1 base and J 4 bases; bases outside gene matches: 4. Per germline, CDR1 LNHNV and CDR2 YYDKDF (reference sequence). CDR3 nucleotides: TGTGCCACCAGCAGAGTAGAGGGGGCGAATCAGCCCCAGCATTTT. Protein product: CATSRVEGANQPQHF.

This clonotype came up a few times. CDR3 DNA: TGCAGTGCTACCTCTTCATGGGGGGAAAAGGACTATGGCTACACCTTC. Translating it yields CSATSSWGEKDYGYTF. The chain is built from TRBV20-1 and TRBJ1-2; a possible D gene is TRBD1 (5 bases). The V gene's germline CDR1 is DFQATT and CDR2 SNEGSKA (reference sequence). Trimming cost V 4 bases and J 3 bases, with 21 bases left between them. The CDR3 is 16 amino acids.

This clonotype was recorded at least ten times. This chain links TRBV20-1 with TRBJ1-5; 7 bases line up with TRBD1. Germline CDR1 DFQATT, CDR2 SNEGSKA (reference sequence). The CDR3 runs to 12 residues. V lost 7 bases, J lost 2 bases, and 2 bases stayed unmatched. CDR3 nucleotides: TGCAGTGGCACAGGGGGCAATCAGCCCCAGCATTTT. As protein: CSGTGGNQPQHF.

This chain uses TRBV25-1 with TRBJ1-2; D call uncertain. The CDR3 totals 14 residues. V lost 3 bases and J 6 bases, leaving 14 bases between the germline ends. Germline-derived CDR1 and CDR2 are MGHDK and SYGVNS. The CDR3 protein is CASSDSMEFDGYTF. The CDR3, as DNA: TGTGCCAGCAGTGATAGCATGGAATTCGATGGCTACACCTTC.

This clonotype occurred a few times. The J gene is TRBJ2-7, the V gene TRBV5-1; D is perhaps TRBD1 (5 bases). The CDR3 is 15 amino acids. CDR1 is SGHRS, CDR2 YFSETQ, per germline. The V and J ends lost 4 bases and 2 bases respectively, with 16 bases between them. The CDR3: CASSQDLTGPYEQYF. CDR3 sequence (DNA): TGCGCCAGCAGCCAAGATCTAACAGGTCCCTACGAGCAGTACTTC.

This clonotype has at least ten counts. The genes are TRBV19 and TRBJ1-5; D ambiguous. V lost 9 bases, J lost 0 bases, and 15 bases lay in between. Germline V CDR1 and CDR2: LNHDA, SQIVND (reference sequence). CDR3 length equals 15 residues. CDR3 loop: CASQLYSLSNQPQHF. The CDR3 nucleotides read TGTGCCAGCCAACTTTACAGTCTTAGCAATCAGCCCCAGCATTTT.

This clonotype was counted many times. CDR3 loop: CSVAQITEAFF. CDR3 nucleotide sequence: TGCAGCGTTGCGCAGATCACTGAAGCTTTCTTT. The V and J genes are TRBV29-1 and TRBJ1-1; D unresolved. CDR3 length: 11 amino acids. CDR1 and CDR2 from the germline V gene are SQVTM and ANQGSEA. The V end was cut by 4 bases, the J end by 4 bases, with 7 bases between.

The sample holds one count of this clonotype. The V gene is TRBV5-1, the J gene TRBJ2-5, with D perhaps assigned TRBD1 or TRBD2 (5 bases each). Trimming cost V 4 bases and J 5 bases, with 12 bases left between them. The CDR3 totals 13 residues. Germline V gene data show CDR1 as SGHRS and CDR2 as YFSETQ. CDR3 sequence reads: CASSRDVTETQYF. For the CDR3, the DNA is TGCGCCAGCAGCCGGGACGTGACGGAGACCCAGTACTTC.

This clonotype was seen repeatedly, ten times or more. J is TRBJ1-1 and V is TRBV25-1; D gene uncertain. Trimming cost V 5 bases and J 3 bases, with 10 bases left between them. The CDR3 covers 13 residues. The germline V gene has CDR1 MGHDK and CDR2 SYGVNS. CDR3 protein: CASSREPYTEAFF. The CDR3 nucleotides read TGTGCCAGCAGTCGAGAGCCGTACACTGAAGCTTTCTTT.

This clonotype was recorded at least ten times. The rearrangement joins TRBV9 to TRBJ1-2; D might be TRBD1 (5 bases). Deletions cut 0 bases from V and 3 bases from J, with 9 bases between. The CDR3 is made up of 14 amino acids. Germline CDR1 SGDLS, CDR2 YYNGEE. The CDR3 nucleotides are TGTGCCAGCAGCGTAGTAGGGGTGGACTATGGCTACACCTTC. It encodes CASSVVGVDYGYTF.

This clonotype was observed many times. The gene calls are TRBV7-9 and TRBJ2-5; 8 bases agree with TRBD2. In germline, CDR1 is SEHNR, CDR2 FQNEAQ (reference sequence). The CDR3 is 13 residues long. Trimming cost V 6 bases and J 4 bases; bases outside gene matches: 4. CDR3: CASRNAGGETQYF. CDR3 coding DNA: TGTGCCAGCAGGAACGCGGGGGGAGAGACCCAGTACTTC.

V gene TRBV10-3 combines with J gene TRBJ2-5; 10 bases are a match to TRBD1. J gave up 10 bases and V 10 bases, and 30 bases lay outside the gene matches. The CDR3 loop spans 19 amino acids. Germline V lookup: CDR1 ENHRY, CDR2 SYGVKD. The CDR3 spells CATGTGDSNPSEGGGLQYF. As DNA, the CDR3 is TGTGCCACCGGGACAGGGGATAGCAATCCGAGCGAAGGGGGGGGACTCCAGTACTTC.

J is TRBJ1-1 and V is TRBV2; 9 nucleotides align to TRBD1. Trimming took 8 bases from V and 4 from J; bases not matched to a gene: 8. Per germline, CDR1 SNHLY and CDR2 FYNNEI. This CDR3 region has 14 residues. CDR3 in amino acids: CASRGTGTGTEAFF. The CDR3 bases are TGTGCCAGCCGCGGGACAGGGACAGGCACTGAAGCTTTCTTT.

V usage is TRBV4-2 and J usage is TRBJ1-3, with D perhaps TRBD1 (6 bases). V dropped 2 bases and J dropped 4 bases, with 15 bases sitting between them. This CDR3 contains 16 residues. Per germline, CDR1 LGHNA and CDR2 YNFKEQ. CDR3 protein: CASSQFSRGGGNTIYF. As DNA, the CDR3 is TGTGCCAGCAGCCAATTCAGCAGGGGAGGGGGAAACACCATATATTTT.

The rearrangement joins TRBV4-1 to TRBJ2-5, with 7 bases aligning to TRBD2. CDR3 length: 13 amino acids. The V segment lost 7 bases and the J segment 0 bases; nucleotides outside the gene matches: 2. Germline V gene sequence: CDR1 MGHRA, CDR2 YSYEKL. The CDR3 bases are TGCGCCAGCAAGGGAGGGTACCAAGAGACCCAGTACTTC. Residues: CASKGGYQETQYF.

V and J are TRBV27 and TRBJ2-2, with TRBD2 as a possible D gene (7 bases). This CDR3 contains 15 residues. Trimming pared 6 bases from V and 4 bases from J, leaving 15 bases between. Germline V gene sequence: CDR1 MNHEY, CDR2 SMNVEV (reference sequence). The CDR3 here is CASRLGGATTGELFF. Here the CDR3 DNA reads TGTGCCAGCAGACTAGGGGGGGCGACCACCGGGGAGCTGTTTTTT.

The V call is TRBV19, the J call TRBJ1-1; D unclear. CDR1 and CDR2 from the germline V gene are LNHDA and SQIVND (reference sequence). Trimming took off 10 bases at V and 3 bases at J, with 9 bases between the two ends. CDR3 length equals 11 residues. CDR3 loop: CATLGDTEAFF. The CDR3 DNA reads as TGTGCCACACTTGGGGACACTGAAGCTTTCTTT.

The rearrangement joins TRBV12-3 or TRBV12-4 to TRBJ1-3; 7 bases are shared with TRBD1. J lost 4 bases, V lost 6 bases, and 6 bases had no gene match. This CDR3 is 14 amino acids long. CDR3 sequence (DNA): TGTGCCAGCAGCACCCGACAGGGAGGAAACACCATATATTTT. It yields the protein CASSTRQGGNTIYF.

This clonotype was seen repeatedly, ten times or more. V gene TRBV10-3 combines with J gene TRBJ2-7, with 7 bases lining up with TRBD1. CDR3 length: 14 residues. Losses at the gene ends were 0 bases for V and 3 bases for J; bases not matched to a gene: 2. Germline CDR1 ENHRY, CDR2 SYGVKD. The CDR3 sequence is CAISESGQLYEQYF. CDR3 nucleotides: TGTGCCATCAGTGAGTCGGGACAGCTCTACGAGCAGTACTTC.